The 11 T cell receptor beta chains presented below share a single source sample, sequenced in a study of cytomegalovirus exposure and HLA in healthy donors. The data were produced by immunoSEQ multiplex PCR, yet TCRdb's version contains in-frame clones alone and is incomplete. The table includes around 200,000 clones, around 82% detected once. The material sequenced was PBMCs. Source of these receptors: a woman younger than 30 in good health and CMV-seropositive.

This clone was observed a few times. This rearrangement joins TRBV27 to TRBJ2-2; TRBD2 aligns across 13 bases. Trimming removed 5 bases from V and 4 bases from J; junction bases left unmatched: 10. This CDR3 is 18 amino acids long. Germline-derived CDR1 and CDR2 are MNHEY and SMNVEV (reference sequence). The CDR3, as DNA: TGTGCCAGCAGTCTCCTACTAGCGGGGGGGCCAGGCACCGGGGAGCTGTTTTTT. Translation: CASSLLLAGGPGTGELFF.

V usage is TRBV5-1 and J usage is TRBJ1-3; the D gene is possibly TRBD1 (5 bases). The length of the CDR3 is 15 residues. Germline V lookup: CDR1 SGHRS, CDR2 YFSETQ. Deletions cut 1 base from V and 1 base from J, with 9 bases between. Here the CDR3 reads CASSLPTVSGNTIYF. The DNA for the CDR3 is TGCGCCAGCAGCTTGCCGACAGTGTCTGGAAACACCATATATTTT.

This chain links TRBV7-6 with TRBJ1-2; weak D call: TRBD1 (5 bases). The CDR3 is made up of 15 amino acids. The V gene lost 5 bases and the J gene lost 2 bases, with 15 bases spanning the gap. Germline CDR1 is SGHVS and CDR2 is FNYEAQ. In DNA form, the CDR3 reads TGTGCCAGCAGCCCCAATTCCGGGGGGAACTATGGCTACACCTTC. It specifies CASSPNSGGNYGYTF.

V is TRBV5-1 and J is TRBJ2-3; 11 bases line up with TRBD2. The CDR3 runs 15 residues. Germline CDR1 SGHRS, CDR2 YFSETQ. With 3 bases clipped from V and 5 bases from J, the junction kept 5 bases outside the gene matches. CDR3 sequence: CASSSGLAEGDTQYF. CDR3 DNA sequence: TGCGCCAGCAGCTCGGGACTAGCGGAGGGAGATACGCAGTATTTT.

CDR3 residues: CASSLDRFYGYTF. DNA for the CDR3: TGTGCCAGCAGCTTGGACAGGTTCTATGGCTACACCTTC. The chain carries TRBV5-6 and TRBJ1-2, with D possibly matching TRBD1 (5 bases). The germline CDR1 and CDR2 sequences are SGHDT and YYEEEE. The CDR3 covers 13 residues. The ends were cut back, 0 bases at V and 4 bases at J, with 7 bases in the middle. The full variable domain, in which reference TRBV5-6 and TRBJ1-2 provide the parts outside the CDR3, is DAGVTQSPTHLIKTRGQQVTLRCSPKSGHDTVSWYQQALGQGPQFIFQYYEEEERQRGNFPDRFSGHQFPNYSSELNVNALLLGDSALYLCASSLDRFYGYTFGSGTRLTVV.

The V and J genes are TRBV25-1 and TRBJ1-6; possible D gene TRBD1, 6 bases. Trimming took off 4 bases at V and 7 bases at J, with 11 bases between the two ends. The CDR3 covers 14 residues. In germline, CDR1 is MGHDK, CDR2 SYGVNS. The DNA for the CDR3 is TGTGCCAGCAGTGCGGACAGTTTAAATTCACCCCTCCACTTT. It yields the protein CASSADSLNSPLHF.

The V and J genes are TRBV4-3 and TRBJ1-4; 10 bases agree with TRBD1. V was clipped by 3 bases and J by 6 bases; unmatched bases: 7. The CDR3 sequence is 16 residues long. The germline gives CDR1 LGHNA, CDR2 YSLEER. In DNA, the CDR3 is TGCGCCAGCAGCCAGGGTTACGGACAGGGGGATGAAAAACTGTTTTTT. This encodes CASSQGYGQGDEKLFF.

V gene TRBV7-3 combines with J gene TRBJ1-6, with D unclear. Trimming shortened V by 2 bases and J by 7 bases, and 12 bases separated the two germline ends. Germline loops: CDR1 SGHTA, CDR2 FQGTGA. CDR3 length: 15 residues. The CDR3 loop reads CASSLQARNNSPLHF. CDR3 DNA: TGTGCCAGCAGCTTACAGGCCAGAAACAATTCACCCCTCCACTTT.

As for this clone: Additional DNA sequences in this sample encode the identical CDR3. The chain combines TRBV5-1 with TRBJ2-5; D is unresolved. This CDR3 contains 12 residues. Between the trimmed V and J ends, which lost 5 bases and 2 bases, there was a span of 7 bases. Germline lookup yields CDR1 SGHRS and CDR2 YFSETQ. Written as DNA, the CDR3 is TGCGCCAGCAGTTCAGGTCAAGAGACCCAGTACTTC. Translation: CASSSGQETQYF.

The CDR3, as DNA: TGTGCCAGCAGTTGGGACTCGCAAAGCTACGAGCAGTACTTC. This sequence encodes CASSWDSQSYEQYF. The chain combines TRBV6-6 with TRBJ2-7, with D maybe TRBD2 (6 bases). V was shortened by 4 bases and J by 3 bases, with 13 bases between the two germline ends. The CDR3 is made up of 14 amino acids. In germline, CDR1 is MNHNY, CDR2 SVGAGI (reference sequence).

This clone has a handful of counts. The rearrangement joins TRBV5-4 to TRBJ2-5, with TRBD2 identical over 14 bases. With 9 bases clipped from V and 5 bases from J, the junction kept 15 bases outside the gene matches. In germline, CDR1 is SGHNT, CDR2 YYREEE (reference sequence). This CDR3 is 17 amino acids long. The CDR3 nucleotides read TGTGCCACCGCGCTCGGGTCAGGGACTAGCGGGAGTGAGACCCAGTACTTC. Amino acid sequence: CATALGSGTSGSETQYF.